A selection of T cell receptor beta chains follows, all from one sample in a study of T cells in Graves' hyperthyroidism and ophthalmopathy. Each CDR3 protein is one row after TCRdb ran MiXCR on the multiplex PCR reads. The sample records some 500,000 distinct CDR3 sequences, approximately 14% being singletons. The sequenced sample was blood. The receptor set was obtained from a woman between 18 and 29 years old with Graves' hyperthyroidism. Both conserved end residues are part of each CDR3. A D gene is named only where the DNA matches it firmly. The listing skips clone size in some rows; elsewhere it reads once, few, many or a size class.

abundance,j_gene,d_gene,v_gene,CDR3nt,CDR3aa
few,TRBJ2-2,-,TRBV20-1,TGCAGTGCTATCTCCACCGGGGAGCTGTTTTTT,CSAISTGELFF
many,TRBJ1-6,-,TRBV6-6,TGTGCCAGCAGTTACGAGCCCCCCCAGGGGAGGAATTCACCCCTCCACTTT,CASSYEPPQGRNSPLHF
many,TRBJ2-2,TRBD1,TRBV20-1,TGCAGTGCTAGAGAGGACACAGGGGGCACCGGGGAGCTGTTTTTT,CSAREDTGGTGELFF
many,TRBJ1-1,-,TRBV2,TGTGCCAGCAGGGGGGACCTGAACACTGAAGCTTTCTTT,CASRGDLNTEAFF
few,TRBJ2-7,-,TRBV3-1,TGTGCCAGCAGCCAAGTCCTGCTAAGCGAGCAGTACTTC,CASSQVLLSEQYF
many,TRBJ2-1,TRBD1,TRBV29-1,TGCAGCGGAGGGACAGGGCTCGATGAGCAGTTCTTC,CSGGTGLDEQFF
-,TRBJ2-2,-,TRBV24-1,TGTGCCACCGGGACTCCGACCGGGGAGCTGTTTTTT,CATGTPTGELFF
many,TRBJ2-7,-,TRBV6-5,TGTGCCAGCAGTTACGCTGCCGGGGAGTACTACGAGCAGTACTTC,CASSYAAGEYYEQYF
few,TRBJ2-1,TRBD2,TRBV7-6,TGTGCCAGCAGCTTAGCGGGCGGACTAGATGAGCAGTTCTTC,CASSLAGGLDEQFF
many,TRBJ2-3,TRBD2,TRBV11-3,TGTGCCAGCAGCTTAGGACTAGCGGGGAGCACAGATACGCAGTATTTT,CASSLGLAGSTDTQYF